Below, 27 T cell receptor beta chains from the same sample are listed, as sequenced in a study of T cell clones after liver transplantation. Assay used: immunoSEQ multiplex PCR; TCRdb lists only in-frame clones, some missing. Of around 97,000 clones in the sample, about 86% were seen once. The sample was CD4+ T cells from blood, taken 47 months after liver transplant. Receptors were obtained from a human patient who received a liver transplant. The T cells may partly be graft donor cells.

The chain couples TRBV9 to TRBJ2-3; D is ambiguous. The CDR3 consists of 13 residues. Germline CDR1 SGDLS, CDR2 YYNGEE. Trimming removed 1 base at V and 2 bases at J, with 5 bases between. The CDR3, as DNA: TGTGCCAGCAGCGTATTGCCCACAGATACGCAGTATTTT. As protein: CASSVLPTDTQYF.

The chain is built from TRBV9 and TRBJ1-3; maybe TRBD1 (6 bases). The CDR3 runs to 21 residues. Germline V gene lookup returns CDR1 SGDLS and CDR2 YYNGEE. Trimming removed 4 bases from V and 0 bases from J, with 29 bases in between. The CDR3: CASSIGQGIPAPSDSGNTIYF. The CDR3 DNA reads TGTGCCAGCAGCATCGGGCAGGGGATACCGGCGCCCTCTGACTCTGGAAACACCATATATTTT.

This clone was seen only a few times. The chain recombines TRBV7-9 with TRBJ2-1, with D possibly being TRBD1 or TRBD2 (5 bases each). The CDR3 totals 16 residues. Germline lookup yields CDR1 SEHNR and CDR2 FQNEAQ (reference sequence). Trimming removed 6 bases at V and 6 bases at J, with 21 bases between. This CDR3 is CASRGLTGTRFNEQFF. In nucleotides, the CDR3 is TGTGCCAGCAGAGGACTGACCGGGACCCGTTTCAATGAGCAGTTCTTC.

J is TRBJ1-1 and V is TRBV7-8; D may be TRBD1 (6 bases). This CDR3 is 15 amino acids long. Looked up from germline, CDR1 is SGHVS and CDR2 is FQNEAQ. The V and J ends lost 1 base and 6 bases respectively, with 15 bases between them. The CDR3 nucleotides read TGTGCCAGCAGCTTAGTAGGGGGAAATATAGCTGAAGCTTTCTTT. Protein: CASSLVGGNIAEAFF.

This clone was found once. The genes are TRBV4-1 and TRBJ2-7, with D possibly called TRBD1 or TRBD2 (5 bases each). This CDR3 region has 15 residues. Trimming removed 1 base from V and 3 bases from J, with 13 bases in between. Germline V gene sequence: CDR1 MGHRA, CDR2 YSYEKL. CDR3 bases: TGCGCCAGCAGCCAAGTGGTCGGGACCCACTACGAGCAGTACTTC. It specifies CASSQVVGTHYEQYF.

This clone was found once. The chain uses TRBV7-2 and TRBJ2-3, with D perhaps matching TRBD1 or TRBD2 (5 bases each). The CDR3 extends over 12 amino acids. Germline V CDR1 and CDR2: SGHTA, FQGNSA. Trimming removed 8 bases at V and 4 bases at J, with 10 bases between. CDR3 residues: CASRRGADTQYF. The DNA for the CDR3 is TGTGCCAGCCGAAGAGGGGCAGATACGCAGTATTTT.

The chain carries TRBV30 and TRBJ2-7; D possibly corresponds to TRBD1 (6 bases). The CDR3 runs 14 residues. V was pared by 2 bases and J by 3 bases, with 14 bases between. Germline V gene lookup returns CDR1 GTSNPN and CDR2 SVGIG (reference sequence). CDR3 protein: CAWSPIGQFYEQYF. CDR3 DNA: TGTGCCTGGAGTCCGATTGGACAGTTCTACGAGCAGTACTTC. The complete variable domain, with remaining parts taken from reference TRBV30 and TRBJ2-7, reads SQTIHQWPATLVQPVGSPLSLECTVEGTSNPNLYWYRQAAGRGLQLLFYSVGIGQISSEVPQNLSASRPQDRQFILSSKKLLLSDSGFYLCAWSPIGQFYEQYFGPGTRLTVT.

The chain employs TRBV5-6 and TRBJ1-4; no firm D call. CDR1 and CDR2 (germline): SGHDT, YYEEEE. This CDR3 is built from 16 residues. Trimming removed 0 bases from V and 0 bases from J, with 9 bases in between. CDR3 loop: CASSLVLGATNEKLFF. In nucleotides, the CDR3 is TGTGCCAGCAGCTTGGTTCTGGGTGCAACTAATGAAAAACTGTTTTTT.

This clone turned up a few times. The rearrangement links TRBV28 to TRBJ1-2; possible D gene TRBD1, 6 bases. V was clipped by 6 bases and J by 1 base, with 15 bases between them. Germline V lookup: CDR1 MDHEN, CDR2 SYDVKM. This CDR3 has 15 amino acids. CDR3 loop: CASSGQGWGNYGYTF. The CDR3 nucleotides are TGTGCCAGCAGCGGGCAGGGGTGGGGTAACTATGGCTACACCTTC.

The chain recombines TRBV7-8 with TRBJ2-2; perhaps TRBD1 as D (5 bases). V was shortened by 4 bases and J by 6 bases, with 15 bases between the two germline ends. CDR1 and CDR2 from the germline V gene are SGHVS and FQNEAQ. CDR3 size: 15 residues. The CDR3 spells CASSSWGLGAGELFF. The CDR3 nucleotides are TGTGCCAGCAGCTCCTGGGGCCTCGGCGCCGGGGAGCTGTTTTTT.

This rearrangement joins TRBV28 to TRBJ2-1, with D tentatively TRBD2 (6 bases). This CDR3 has 16 amino acids. V gave up 5 bases and J gave up 1 base, with 15 bases separating them. CDR1 MDHEN and CDR2 SYDVKM come from the germline V gene. The CDR3 loop is CASSSPSGFSYNEQFF. As DNA, the CDR3 is TGTGCCAGCAGTAGCCCCAGCGGGTTTTCCTACAATGAGCAGTTCTTC.

This clone was counted a single time. The chain has TRBV5-1 and TRBJ2-2, with 10 positions matching TRBD2. CDR3 length equals 17 residues. Trimming cost V 4 bases and J 4 bases; bases outside gene matches: 10. Germline CDR1 SGHRS, CDR2 YFSETQ. The CDR3: CASSRPPSGGGTGELFF. The CDR3 nucleotides are TGCGCCAGCAGCCGGCCCCCTAGCGGGGGAGGCACCGGGGAGCTGTTTTTT.

V is TRBV7-3 and J is TRBJ2-1; D is perhaps TRBD2 (6 bases). Trimming took off 4 bases at V and 6 bases at J, with 16 bases between the two ends. In germline, CDR1 is SGHTA, CDR2 FQGTGA. This CDR3 contains 15 residues. In DNA form, the CDR3 reads TGTGCCAGCAGCTCCTCGGGACTCACCGTCAATGAGCAGTTCTTC. Its translation: CASSSSGLTVNEQFF.

This chain joins TRBV27 and TRBJ1-1; D not resolved. V lost 5 bases and J 4 bases, leaving 11 bases between the germline ends. This CDR3 spans 13 amino acids. The germline V gene encodes CDR1 MNHEY and CDR2 SMNVEV (reference sequence). This CDR3 reads CASSQRVFTEAFF. CDR3 DNA: TGTGCCAGCAGTCAAAGGGTATTCACTGAAGCTTTCTTT.

This clone was seen more than once but under ten times. The genes are TRBV29-1 and TRBJ1-2, with no clear D. Germline V gene sequence: CDR1 SQVTM, CDR2 ANQGSEA. The CDR3 is 13 amino acids. V was clipped by 3 bases and J by 7 bases, with 15 bases between them. The CDR3: CSVESRRVGGYTF. Written as DNA, the CDR3 is TGCAGCGTTGAGTCGAGGCGCGTAGGTGGCTACACCTTC.

The gene calls are TRBV11-2 and TRBJ1-1, with a weak D call TRBD1 (6 bases). Germline V gene sequence: CDR1 SGHAT, CDR2 FQNNGV. V was trimmed by 5 bases and J by 0 bases, leaving 10 bases between them. The CDR3 is made up of 14 amino acids. CDR3 sequence reads: CASSPHRVNTEAFF. The CDR3 DNA is TGTGCCAGCAGCCCTCACAGGGTGAACACTGAAGCTTTCTTT. Based on the CDR3 plus reference TRBV11-2 and TRBJ1-1, the full variable domain is EAGVAQSPRYKIIEKRQSVAFWCNPISGHATLYWYQQILGQGPKLLIQFQNNGVVDDSQLPKDRFSAERLKGVDSTLKIQPAKLEDSAVYLCASSPHRVNTEAFFGQGTRLTVV.

The chain has TRBV2 and TRBJ2-7, with D maybe TRBD2 (5 bases). Per the germline V gene, CDR1 is SNHLY and CDR2 is FYNNEI. CDR3 length equals 14 residues. V was trimmed by 5 bases and J by 3 bases, leaving 14 bases between them. The CDR3 bases are TGTGCCAGCAGTAGAACCAGCGGCGGCTACGAGCAGTACTTC. Translating gives CASSRTSGGYEQYF.

The chain uses TRBV10-3 and TRBJ1-2; TRBD1 aligns across 8 bases. V shed 6 bases and J 4 bases; nucleotides not matched to a gene: 4. Looked up from germline, CDR1 is ENHRY and CDR2 is SYGVKD. The CDR3 runs 13 residues. DNA of the CDR3: TGTGCCATCAGCAGAGGACAGGGCTATGGCTACACCTTC. It is translated as CAISRGQGYGYTF.

This clone was observed a single time. The CDR3 sequence is CASTPGTGGHEQYF. CDR3 DNA sequence: TGTGCCAGCACCCCGGGGACAGGGGGACACGAGCAGTACTTC. V usage is TRBV6-5 and J usage is TRBJ2-7; the match to TRBD1 covers 11 bases. With 7 bases clipped from V and 5 bases from J, the junction kept 7 bases outside the gene matches. CDR1 and CDR2 (germline): MNHEY, SVGAGI. This CDR3 contains 14 residues.

V gene TRBV5-4 combines with J gene TRBJ2-1; TRBD1 aligns across 7 bases. With V trimmed by 0 bases and J by 6 bases, 6 bases remained unmatched. Germline lookup yields CDR1 SGHNT and CDR2 YYREEE (reference sequence). There are 15 residues in the CDR3. The CDR3: CASSLGQGWFNEQFF. DNA of the CDR3: TGTGCCAGCAGCTTGGGACAGGGTTGGTTCAATGAGCAGTTCTTC.

This chain links TRBV6-1 with TRBJ2-7; D may be TRBD1 or TRBD2 (6 bases each). Germline CDR1 and CDR2: MNHNS and SASEGT. The CDR3 is 14 residues long. Between the trimmed V and J ends, which lost 10 bases and 5 bases, there was a span of 21 bases. The CDR3 nucleotides read TGTGCCACCGGGACTTCTCAATCAGGGGACGAGCAGTACTTC. Amino acid sequence: CATGTSQSGDEQYF.

This clone has more than one count but fewer than ten. The chain has TRBV13 and TRBJ2-4; 8 bases are shared with TRBD1. This CDR3 is built from 13 residues. V lost 6 bases, J lost 7 bases, and 5 bases stayed unmatched. In germline, CDR1 is PRHDT, CDR2 FYEKMQ (reference sequence). CDR3 bases: TGTGCCAGCAGACCGACAGGGGTCAACATTCAGTACTTC. Translation: CASRPTGVNIQYF.

The CDR3 DNA sequence: TGTGCCAGTAGTATAGCCCTAGCGGGATTCTACGAGCAGTACTTC. Amino acids: CASSIALAGFYEQYF. The chain carries TRBV19 and TRBJ2-7; 9 positions agree with TRBD2. The germline CDR1 and CDR2 sequences are LNHDA and SQIVND (reference sequence). With V trimmed by 1 base and J by 3 bases, 4 bases remained unmatched. This CDR3 comprises 15 residues.

The rearrangement links TRBV19 to TRBJ1-5; D might be TRBD1 (6 bases). The CDR3 is made up of 15 amino acids. Germline V gives CDR1 LNHDA, CDR2 SQIVND (reference sequence). V lost 6 bases to trimming and J lost 0 bases, with 12 bases between them. CDR3 loop: CASRRDTSSNQPQHF. The CDR3 coding sequence is TGTGCCAGTAGGCGGGACACCTCTAGCAATCAGCCCCAGCATTTT.

V usage is TRBV12-2 and J usage is TRBJ1-5; no check of the table's D call, TRBD1, against the DNA was made. TRBV12-2 constitutes a pseudogene. This CDR3 spans 8 amino acids. This CDR3 reads CMYQPQHF. The CDR3 DNA is TGCATGTATCAGCCCCAGCATTTT.

This clone was observed once. This chain joins TRBV15 and TRBJ2-2; 9 bases line up with TRBD1. The V and J ends lost 2 bases and 1 base, in that order; junction bases with no gene match: 11. Germline CDR1 LNHNV, CDR2 YYDKDF (reference sequence). There are 19 residues in the CDR3. For the CDR3, the DNA is TGTGCCACCAGCAGAAAGGGACAGGGTATTCCCTTGAACACCGGGGAGCTGTTTTTT. This sequence encodes CATSRKGQGIPLNTGELFF.

This rearrangement joins TRBV4-1 to TRBJ2-7; 12 bases are a match to TRBD1. V gave up 3 bases and J gave up 4 bases; unmatched junction bases: 7. CDR1 and CDR2 (germline): MGHRA, YSYEKL. The CDR3 extends over 16 amino acids. The CDR3, as DNA: TGCGCCAGCAGCCATAGGTTGGGACAGGGGGCTTACGAGCAGTACTTC. Protein product: CASSHRLGQGAYEQYF.